Listed below are T cell receptor beta chains from one sample, sequenced in a study of metastatic and nonmetastatic thyroid tumors. TCRdb re-clonotyped the PCR reads through MiXCR. The table lists some 23,000 clones, about a fifth of them singletons, with about 26% in the top ten. The sample was blood. These receptors all come from a female donor with papillary thyroid cancer or a benign thyroid nodule (not recorded which). Some clones in this sample may be carry-over from other donors' samples. Both conserved end residues are part of each CDR3. Each record gives: CDR3 protein, CDR3 DNA, D gene, J gene, V gene, clone size. A D gene is named only where the DNA matches it firmly. Clone size is shown for a subset of rows, as once, few, many or a class of expanded clone.

CASSRDQTEKLFF	TGCGCCAGCAGCCGGGATCAAACTGAAAAACTGTTTTTT	-	TRBJ1-4	TRBV4-1	-
CSARGRLAGGSDTQYF	TGCAGTGCTAGAGGCCGACTAGCGGGGGGGTCAGATACGCAGTATTTT	TRBD2	TRBJ2-3	TRBV20-1	-
CASSLTGQGAYEQYF	TGTGCCAGCAGTTTAACGGGACAGGGCGCCTACGAGCAGTACTTC	TRBD1	TRBJ2-7	TRBV27	few
CASSLTRGTYQPQHF	TGTGCCAGCAGTTTAACACGAGGGACGTATCAGCCCCAGCATTTT	-	TRBJ1-5	TRBV12-3/TRBV12-4	few
CASSESSPLHF	TGTGCCAGCAGTGAGTCCTCACCCCTCCACTTT	-	TRBJ1-6	TRBV2	medium-sized
CASSKGLAGGVYNEQFF	TGTGCCAGTAGTAAGGGACTAGCGGGAGGGGTCTACAATGAGCAGTTCTTC	TRBD2	TRBJ2-1	TRBV19	-
CASSYRQNVGELFF	TGTGCCAGCAGTTACAGACAGAACGTCGGGGAGCTGTTTTTC	-	TRBJ2-2	TRBV6-2/TRBV6-3	-
CASSGTTTASYEQYF	TGTGCCAGCAGCGGGACGACAACTGCGTCCTACGAGCAGTACTTC	-	TRBJ2-7	TRBV7-8	-
CASRGRDYEQYF	TGTGCCAGCAGGGGCCGGGACTACGAGCAGTACTTC	-	TRBJ2-7	TRBV28	medium-sized
CASSGWVGGEQFF	TGTGCCAGCAGCGGGTGGGTTGGCGGCGAGCAGTTCTTC	-	TRBJ2-1	TRBV9	once
CASSQDSAASSGNTIYF	TGCGCCAGCAGCCAAGATTCGGCCGCGAGCTCTGGAAACACCATATATTTT	-	TRBJ1-3	TRBV4-3	many
CSASNVGPYEQYF	TGCAGTGCTAGTAATGTGGGCCCATACGAGCAGTACTTC	-	TRBJ2-7	TRBV20-1	-
CASSGRANVLTF	TGTGCCAGCAGTGGACGGGCCAACGTCCTGACTTTC	-	TRBJ2-6	TRBV28	many
CASSYLTGGGNTIYF	TGTGCCAGCAGTTACTTGACCGGGGGTGGAAACACCATATATTTT	-	TRBJ1-3	TRBV6-5	medium-sized
CASIERKGTSTEAFF	TGTGCCAGCATTGAACGGAAGGGTACTAGCACTGAAGCTTTCTTT	-	TRBJ1-1	TRBV25-1	few
CASSQGGAPGYTF	TGCGCCAGCAGCCAAGGCGGAGCGCCGGGCTACACCTTC	-	TRBJ1-2	TRBV4-1	many
CASSPTKGGPGDEQFF	TGTGCCAGCTCACCGACTAAAGGGGGGCCAGGGGATGAGCAGTTCTTC	-	TRBJ2-1	TRBV18	-
CASSEGRGTNYGYTF	TGTGCCAGCAGCGAAGGGCGGGGTACTAACTATGGCTACACCTTC	-	TRBJ1-2	TRBV13	many
CASSFQTGGTYEQYF	TGTGCCAGCAGTTTTCAGACAGGGGGGACCTACGAGCAGTACTTC	TRBD1	TRBJ2-7	TRBV27	few
CSARAPGGEFAYEQYF	TGCAGTGCTAGAGCCCCGGGGGGGGAGTTCGCCTACGAGCAGTACTTC	TRBD2	TRBJ2-7	TRBV20-1	-
CSATPPAGVAYEQYF	TGCAGTGCTACGCCCCCAGCGGGGGTTGCCTACGAGCAGTACTTC	TRBD2	TRBJ2-7	TRBV20-1	many
CASSYAVSSYNEQFF	TGTGCCAGCAGTTACGCAGTTAGCTCCTACAATGAGCAGTTCTTC	-	TRBJ2-1	TRBV6-2/TRBV6-3	-
CASSLRAWSASGEQYF	TGTGCCAGCAGCTTACGGGCCTGGTCTGCCTCGGGAGAGCAGTACTTC	-	TRBJ2-7	TRBV11-1	-
CASSTTSGSYEQYF	TGTGCCAGCAGCACTACTAGCGGAAGCTACGAGCAGTACTTC	TRBD2	TRBJ2-7	TRBV3-1	medium-sized
CASSSPSGGGDNQPQHF	TGTGCCAGCAGCTCACCCTCGGGAGGGGGGGACAATCAGCCCCAGCATTTT	-	TRBJ1-5	TRBV28	many
CASSEAATGAAGYTF	TGTGCCAGCAGTGAAGCAGCGACAGGGGCGGCGGGCTACACCTTC	TRBD1	TRBJ1-2	TRBV6-1	-
CASSEGQGNEQYF	TGTGCCAGCAGTGAAGGACAGGGGAACGAGCAGTACTTC	TRBD1	TRBJ2-7	TRBV25-1	few
CASTPRRGLAVSYNEQFF	TGTGCCAGCACCCCACGGCGGGGACTAGCGGTTTCCTACAATGAGCAGTTCTTC	TRBD2	TRBJ2-1	TRBV6-6	many
CASSSLTGFTYEQYF	TGTGCCAGCAGCTCTCTCACAGGGTTTACATACGAGCAGTACTTC	-	TRBJ2-7	TRBV28	medium-sized
CASSVRVAESNEQFF	TGTGCCAGCAGTGTGAGGGTAGCGGAGTCGAATGAGCAGTTCTTC	-	TRBJ2-1	TRBV6-4	many
CASSPQDILGYTF	TGTGCCAGCAGTCCCCAAGACATACTTGGCTACACCTTC	-	TRBJ1-2	TRBV12-3/TRBV12-4	medium-sized
CASRASDPYEQYF	TGTGCCAGCAGAGCTAGCGACCCGTACGAGCAGTACTTC	-	TRBJ2-7	TRBV5-5	-
CASSLNSYQETQYF	TGTGCCAGCAGCTTGAACAGCTACCAAGAGACCCAGTACTTC	-	TRBJ2-5	TRBV5-8	many
CSARQAGGNTIYF	TGCAGTGCTAGACAAGCAGGAGGAAACACCATATATTTT	-	TRBJ1-3	TRBV20-1	many
CASSGGLAESYEQYF	TGTGCCAGCAGCGGGGGACTAGCGGAATCCTACGAGCAGTACTTC	TRBD2	TRBJ2-7	TRBV5-5	many
CSASPAFNTGELFF	TGCAGTGCCAGCCCAGCTTTCAACACCGGGGAGCTGTTTTTT	-	TRBJ2-2	TRBV20-1	many
CASSPPGTGAILTQYF	TGTGCCAGCTCACCACCCGGGACAGGGGCAATTTTGACCCAGTACTTC	TRBD1	TRBJ2-5	TRBV18	many
CASRGGNYNEQFF	TGCGCCAGCAGAGGCGGGAACTACAATGAGCAGTTCTTC	-	TRBJ2-1	TRBV4-3	many
CASSLGVSGNTIYF	TGTGCCAGCAGTCTGGGCGTATCTGGAAACACCATATATTTT	-	TRBJ1-3	TRBV2	-
CSATKASGRYTGSTQYF	TGCAGTGCTACAAAGGCTAGCGGGAGGTACACAGGGTCTACGCAGTATTTT	TRBD2	TRBJ2-3	TRBV20-1	many
CASSAQRGTDTQYF	TGTGCCAGCAGTGCACAAAGAGGCACAGATACGCAGTATTTT	-	TRBJ2-3	TRBV2	many
CASRWDLNTDTQYF	TGTGCCAGTCGCTGGGACCTCAATACAGATACGCAGTATTTT	-	TRBJ2-3	TRBV9	many
CASSQDRGYTF	TGTGCCAGCAGCCAAGATCGCGGCTACACCTTC	-	TRBJ1-2	TRBV3-1	-
CASSGWVGGEQFF	TGTGCCAGCAGCGGGTGGGTGGGCGGCGAGCAGTTCTTC	-	TRBJ2-1	TRBV7-9	-
CAASRDRWGIGNEKLFF	TGTGCCGCCAGCAGAGATCGATGGGGGATAGGTAACGAAAAACTGTTTTTT	-	TRBJ1-4	TRBV15	many
CASSQVWGGYTSGKQETQYF	TGCGCCAGCAGCCAAGTTTGGGGGGGGTATACTTCAGGAAAACAAGAGACCCAGTACTTC	TRBD2	TRBJ2-5	TRBV4-3	many
CASSSFSGSGTQYF	TGTGCCAGCAGCTCCTTTAGCGGTTCAGGGACCCAGTACTTC	-	TRBJ2-5	TRBV11-2	many
CASSELEGHTGELFF	TGCGCCAGCAGCGAGTTGGAGGGTCATACCGGGGAGCTGTTTTTT	-	TRBJ2-2	TRBV5-1	many
CASSYLTGLNTEAFF	TGCGCCAGCAGCTACTTGACAGGGCTCAACACTGAAGCTTTCTTT	TRBD1	TRBJ1-1	TRBV5-1	many
CASNLPGAGKYNSPLHF	TGTGCCAGCAACCTACCCGGGGCAGGAAAGTATAATTCACCCCTCCACTTT	-	TRBJ1-6	TRBV28	-
CASSPPGLAGHRELFF	TGTGCCAGCAGCCCCCCGGGACTAGCGGGCCACCGGGAGCTGTTTTTT	TRBD2	TRBJ2-2	TRBV28	many
CASSGMGNTGELFF	TGTGCCAGTAGCGGGATGGGGAACACCGGGGAGCTGTTTTTT	TRBD2	TRBJ2-2	TRBV28	-
CASSPNLNTEAFF	TGTGCCAGCAGCCCAAACTTGAACACTGAAGCTTTCTTT	-	TRBJ1-1	TRBV4-2	many
CASSLGSRVPIQYF	TGCGCCAGCAGCTTGGGATCTAGAGTTCCTATTCAGTACTTC	-	TRBJ2-4	TRBV5-1	few
CASIPSPGMGGNEQFF	TGTGCCAGCATCCCATCACCAGGGATGGGTGGCAATGAGCAGTTCTTC	-	TRBJ2-1	TRBV11-2	-
CAEWGVSPGNEQFF	TGTGCCGAGTGGGGCGTTTCCCCGGGGAATGAGCAGTTCTTC	-	TRBJ2-1	TRBV19	many
CDSRAVSGSYEQYF	TGTGACAGCAGAGCGGTGAGCGGCTCCTACGAGCAGTACTTC	-	TRBJ2-7	TRBV28	few